A single count supports the clone carrying this T cell receptor (beta chain). Sequenced patients had shown CD8+CD57+ cell expansion by flow cytometry. The ends were cut back, 7 bases at V and 5 bases at J, with 19 bases in the middle. The CDR3 contains 15 residues. Germline V gene sequence: CDR1 SNHLY, CDR2 FYNNEI. These data come from a study of CD8+CD57+ T cells in acquired aplastic anemia. Template material for TCR beta VDJ and CDR3 profiling consisted of genomic DNA. TCRdb fed the reads into MiXCR, producing one record per CDR3 protein. The sample contains about 120,000 distinct CDR3 sequences, approximately 61% of which appear only once.

J is TRBJ2-3 and V is TRBV2; D unresolved. The sequence came from a human donor with aplastic anemia. The source material was sorted CD4+, CD8+, or CD8+CD57+ T cells (not recorded which) from PBMCs. In DNA form, the CDR3 reads TGTGCCAGCAACGGGCAGAACCGCATCAGAGATACGCAGTATTTT. Amino acid sequence: CASNGQNRIRDTQYF.